This T cell receptor beta chain was sequenced for a study of response to subunit inactivated influenza vaccine. Study-level findings and limits: A suggestion made by the authors is that each seasonal influenza vaccination recruits few new T cells.

TCRdb processed the RT-PCR reads anew with MiXCR; each CDR3 protein has one entry. The sample has more than 600,000 distinct CDR3 sequences, about a fifth seen once. On this clonotype itself: The antigen is unknown.

V was shortened by 4 bases and J by 3 bases, with 13 bases between the two germline ends. The CDR3 consists of 14 residues. Germline-derived CDR1 and CDR2 are SGHAT and FQDESV (reference sequence). The starting material was PBMCs from blood, obtained 5 days after vaccination. The sequence derives from a man aged 50 to 60 who received an inactivated influenza vaccine. This sequence joins TRBV11-1 and TRBJ2-7, with TRBD1 as a possible D gene (6 bases). For the CDR3, the DNA is TGTGCCAGCAGCTCGGCCGGACAGAACTACGAGCAGTACTTC. Translating gives CASSSAGQNYEQYF. Full variable domain (missing parts from reference TRBV11-1 and TRBJ2-7): EAEVAQSPRYKITEKSQAVAFWCDPISGHATLYWYRQILGQGPELLVQFQDESVVDDSQLPKDRFSAERLKGVDSTLKIQPAELGDSAMYLCASSSAGQNYEQYFGPGTRLTVT.